The 18 T cell receptor beta chains in this list originate from one sample, sequenced in a study of PD-L1 blockade in urothelial cancer. Time point given: pretreatment peripheral blood. Method: immunoSEQ multiplex PCR; TCRdb's copy keeps in-frame clones and lacks some. Of tens of thousands of clones listed, less than 90% are singletons. The sequences come from PBMCs, collected around atezolizumab (anti-PD-L1) treatment. The receptor set was obtained from a woman between 65 and 79 years old with urothelial cancer.

The genes are TRBV6-5 and TRBJ2-7; 8 bases match TRBD1. V was clipped by 2 bases and J by 6 bases; unmatched bases: 3. This CDR3 contains 13 residues. CDR1 and CDR2 (germline): MNHEY, SVGAGI. This CDR3 reads CASSYQGAFEQYF. As DNA, the CDR3 is TGTGCCAGCAGTTACCAGGGGGCCTTCGAGCAGTACTTC.

The chain links TRBV2 to TRBJ2-7; 11 bases agree with TRBD1. CDR1 is SNHLY and CDR2 is FYNNEI in the germline V gene. The CDR3 is 15 residues long. V dropped 6 bases and J dropped 3; count of bases not matched to a gene: 7. The CDR3 is CASRKFGTGGYEQYF. In DNA form, the CDR3 reads TGTGCCAGCAGGAAGTTCGGGACAGGGGGCTACGAGCAGTACTTC.

The chain joins TRBV18 to TRBJ2-3; tentatively, D is TRBD2 (6 bases). The CDR3 contains 15 residues. Germline assignment: CDR1 KGHSH and CDR2 LQKENI. With 8 bases removed from V and 0 bases from J, the gap between germline ends came to 15 bases. DNA of the CDR3: TGTGCCAGCAGCCGGGAGATGGAGAGCACAGATACGCAGTATTTT. Translating gives CASSREMESTDTQYF.

This sequence joins TRBV5-6 and TRBJ2-1; tentatively, D is TRBD1 (6 bases). The germline V gene encodes CDR1 SGHDT and CDR2 YYEEEE. The V end lost 5 bases, the J end lost 10 bases, and 16 bases lay between the germline ends. The CDR3 totals 13 residues. The CDR3 region is CASRRDLTGEQFF. The DNA of the CDR3 is TGTGCCAGCAGGAGGGACCTTACAGGGGAGCAGTTCTTC.

This chain's CDR3 is CASNANDRGPYEQYF. The CDR3 DNA reads TGTGCCAGCAACGCAAACGACAGGGGGCCCTACGAGCAGTACTTC. The genes are TRBV25-1 and TRBJ2-7; 10 bases agree with TRBD1. This CDR3 contains 15 residues. V was clipped by 7 bases and J by 2 bases; unmatched bases: 8. Germline V gene sequence: CDR1 MGHDK, CDR2 SYGVNS.

The rearrangement uses TRBV11-2 and TRBJ1-2; D perhaps matches TRBD1 (6 bases). Deletions cut 2 bases from V and 3 bases from J, with 13 bases between. CDR3 size: 15 residues. The germline V gene has CDR1 SGHAT and CDR2 FQNNGV. This CDR3 is CASSLSTGRDYGYTF. The DNA for the CDR3 is TGTGCCAGCAGCTTAAGTACAGGGCGCGACTATGGCTACACCTTC. Filled out from reference TRBV11-2 and TRBJ1-2, the complete variable domain reads EAGVAQSPRYKIIEKRQSVAFWCNPISGHATLYWYQQILGQGPKLLIQFQNNGVVDDSQLPKDRFSAERLKGVDSTLKIQPAKLEDSAVYLCASSLSTGRDYGYTFGSGTRLTVV.

The V gene is TRBV30, the J gene TRBJ2-3, with 8 bases identical to TRBD2. The CDR3 contains 15 residues. Germline V gene data show CDR1 as GTSNPN and CDR2 as SVGIG (reference sequence). The V segment lost 2 bases and the J segment 5 bases; nucleotides outside the gene matches: 9. The CDR3 nucleotides read TGTGCCTGGAGTAGTAGCGGGGTACAAGGAGATACGCAGTATTTT. As protein: CAWSSSGVQGDTQYF.

This chain connects TRBV7-8 to TRBJ2-1, with TRBD2 matching over 10 bases. CDR1 is SGHVS, CDR2 FQNEAQ, per germline. Trimming at V came to 1 base and at J to 3 bases, leaving 3 bases not matched to a gene. CDR3 length: 16 amino acids. The CDR3 protein is CASSLVASGSYNEQFF. The CDR3 coding sequence is TGTGCCAGCAGCTTAGTGGCTAGCGGGAGCTACAATGAGCAGTTCTTC.

The sample holds one count of this clone. This chain links TRBV5-4 with TRBJ2-7; 10 bases fit TRBD1. This CDR3 comprises 16 residues. Germline CDR1 reads SGHNT; CDR2 reads YYREEE (reference sequence). V was clipped by 6 bases and J by 4 bases; unmatched bases: 13. CDR3 nucleotide sequence: TGTGCCAGCACCCCCCGACGACAGGGGGCCGGGTACGAGCAGTACTTC. This gives the protein CASTPRRQGAGYEQYF.

V and J are TRBV19 and TRBJ2-3, with D possibly being TRBD2 (5 bases). V was pared by 6 bases and J by 5 bases, with 9 bases between. This CDR3 is built from 12 residues. The germline gives CDR1 LNHDA, CDR2 SQIVND (reference sequence). CDR3 sequence reads: CASSPLGDTQYF. The CDR3 DNA is TGTGCCAGTAGCCCACTAGGAGATACGCAGTATTTT.

This clone has just one count. This chain uses TRBV9 with TRBJ1-1; D is unclear. V was clipped by 4 bases and J by 1 base, with 14 bases between them. The CDR3 contains 15 residues. From germline, CDR1 is SGDLS and CDR2 YYNGEE. CDR3 region: CASSRGEQWNTEAFF. The CDR3 DNA reads TGTGCCAGCAGCCGGGGTGAACAGTGGAACACTGAAGCTTTCTTT.

V and J are TRBV30 and TRBJ1-1; TRBD1 might be the D (5 bases). This CDR3 spans 14 amino acids. CDR1 and CDR2 from the germline V gene are GTSNPN and SVGIG (reference sequence). The V and J ends lost 3 bases and 5 bases respectively, with 16 bases between them. CDR3 bases: TGTGCCTGGAGCCGAACAGGCCTCAGGACTGAAGCTTTCTTT. The encoded protein is CAWSRTGLRTEAFF. The full variable domain, completed using reference TRBV30 and TRBJ1-1, is SQTIHQWPATLVQPVGSPLSLECTVEGTSNPNLYWYRQAAGRGLQLLFYSVGIGQISSEVPQNLSASRPQDRQFILSSKKLLLSDSGFYLCAWSRTGLRTEAFFGQGTRLTVV.

This clone was seen repeatedly, ten times or more. The J gene is TRBJ1-2, the V gene TRBV5-4, with D unresolved. V was cut by 4 bases and J by 0 bases, with 7 bases left in between. Germline CDR1 and CDR2: SGHNT and YYREEE (reference sequence). The CDR3 consists of 13 residues. As DNA, the CDR3 is TGTGCCAGCAGCATGGTTACTAACTATGGCTACACCTTC. Protein sequence: CASSMVTNYGYTF.

The rearrangement links TRBV15 to TRBJ2-6; D gene uncertain. V gave up 5 bases and J gave up 4 bases, with 12 bases separating them. CDR1 LNHNV and CDR2 YYDKDF come from the germline V gene (reference sequence). This CDR3 has 15 amino acids. The CDR3 region has the DNA TGTGCCACCAGCCCGTTTCGCGAGGGGGCCAACGTCCTGACTTTC. Residues: CATSPFREGANVLTF.

The CDR3 protein is CASSLVADRVAQFF. CDR3 nucleotides: TGTGCCAGCAGCTTAGTAGCCGACAGGGTAGCGCAGTTCTTC. This chain connects TRBV7-2 to TRBJ2-1; 7 bases align to TRBD1. Germline V CDR1 and CDR2: SGHTA, FQGNSA. This CDR3 region has 14 residues. The trim removed 1 base at V and 12 bases at J, leaving 9 bases unmatched.

This clone was seen only a few times. J is TRBJ2-5 and V is TRBV4-2; 9 nucleotides align to TRBD1. The CDR3 runs to 15 residues. V dropped 1 base and J dropped 5; count of bases not matched to a gene: 5. Germline V gene lookup returns CDR1 LGHNA and CDR2 YNFKEQ. CDR3 residues: CASSQVSGTGETQYF. The CDR3 region has the DNA TGTGCCAGCAGCCAAGTTTCAGGGACAGGGGAGACCCAGTACTTC.

The genes are TRBV4-1 and TRBJ1-1; D is undetermined. V lost 3 bases to trimming and J lost 0 bases, with 23 bases between them. This CDR3 contains 19 residues. Germline V gives CDR1 MGHRA, CDR2 YSYEKL. The CDR3: CASSQARRFGPQMNTEAFF. CDR3 DNA sequence: TGCGCCAGCAGCCAGGCAAGGAGGTTTGGGCCGCAGATGAACACTGAAGCTTTCTTT.

This clone was observed a few times. This chain uses TRBV19 with TRBJ2-2; 7 bases align to TRBD2. Germline CDR1 and CDR2: LNHDA and SQIVND (reference sequence). CDR3 length equals 16 residues. V was clipped by 3 bases and J by 8 bases; unmatched bases: 12. The CDR3 bases are TGTGCCAGTAGTATGCCAGCGGGAAGCCATGGAGGGGAGCTGTTTTTT. It codes for CASSMPAGSHGGELFF.